The sequence of this T cell receptor beta chain was determined in a study of blood T cell repertoires in COVID-19. Across the whole study: Donors in the United States, Italy and Spain gave samples during acute or convalescent COVID-19. PBMCs, B-cell-depleted T cells, or T cells provided the cDNA or gDNA that made up the material.

The CDR3 is 13 amino acids. V gave up 4 bases and J gave up 8 bases, with 9 bases separating them. The germline V gene encodes CDR1 MDHEN and CDR2 SYDVKM. In the original processing: The authors estimated nucleated cell counts from reference gene primer amplification. The repertoire was sequenced with immunoSEQ multiplex PCR; TCRdb's copy has only in-frame clones and lacks some. For V, J and clone size, that table is used; D and trimming come from the DNA. The profile shows about 300,000 clones, roughly 89% of them singletons. The Seattle patients, enrolled during active infection, were followed longitudinally.

Input material: peripheral blood. This receptor was taken from a woman aged 25 to 39 with COVID-19, enrolled during active disease. V and J are TRBV28 and TRBJ1-6, with D unresolved. Here the CDR3 DNA reads TGTGCCAGCAGTTCGGGTATCCATTCACCCCTCCACTTT. It yields the protein CASSSGIHSPLHF.